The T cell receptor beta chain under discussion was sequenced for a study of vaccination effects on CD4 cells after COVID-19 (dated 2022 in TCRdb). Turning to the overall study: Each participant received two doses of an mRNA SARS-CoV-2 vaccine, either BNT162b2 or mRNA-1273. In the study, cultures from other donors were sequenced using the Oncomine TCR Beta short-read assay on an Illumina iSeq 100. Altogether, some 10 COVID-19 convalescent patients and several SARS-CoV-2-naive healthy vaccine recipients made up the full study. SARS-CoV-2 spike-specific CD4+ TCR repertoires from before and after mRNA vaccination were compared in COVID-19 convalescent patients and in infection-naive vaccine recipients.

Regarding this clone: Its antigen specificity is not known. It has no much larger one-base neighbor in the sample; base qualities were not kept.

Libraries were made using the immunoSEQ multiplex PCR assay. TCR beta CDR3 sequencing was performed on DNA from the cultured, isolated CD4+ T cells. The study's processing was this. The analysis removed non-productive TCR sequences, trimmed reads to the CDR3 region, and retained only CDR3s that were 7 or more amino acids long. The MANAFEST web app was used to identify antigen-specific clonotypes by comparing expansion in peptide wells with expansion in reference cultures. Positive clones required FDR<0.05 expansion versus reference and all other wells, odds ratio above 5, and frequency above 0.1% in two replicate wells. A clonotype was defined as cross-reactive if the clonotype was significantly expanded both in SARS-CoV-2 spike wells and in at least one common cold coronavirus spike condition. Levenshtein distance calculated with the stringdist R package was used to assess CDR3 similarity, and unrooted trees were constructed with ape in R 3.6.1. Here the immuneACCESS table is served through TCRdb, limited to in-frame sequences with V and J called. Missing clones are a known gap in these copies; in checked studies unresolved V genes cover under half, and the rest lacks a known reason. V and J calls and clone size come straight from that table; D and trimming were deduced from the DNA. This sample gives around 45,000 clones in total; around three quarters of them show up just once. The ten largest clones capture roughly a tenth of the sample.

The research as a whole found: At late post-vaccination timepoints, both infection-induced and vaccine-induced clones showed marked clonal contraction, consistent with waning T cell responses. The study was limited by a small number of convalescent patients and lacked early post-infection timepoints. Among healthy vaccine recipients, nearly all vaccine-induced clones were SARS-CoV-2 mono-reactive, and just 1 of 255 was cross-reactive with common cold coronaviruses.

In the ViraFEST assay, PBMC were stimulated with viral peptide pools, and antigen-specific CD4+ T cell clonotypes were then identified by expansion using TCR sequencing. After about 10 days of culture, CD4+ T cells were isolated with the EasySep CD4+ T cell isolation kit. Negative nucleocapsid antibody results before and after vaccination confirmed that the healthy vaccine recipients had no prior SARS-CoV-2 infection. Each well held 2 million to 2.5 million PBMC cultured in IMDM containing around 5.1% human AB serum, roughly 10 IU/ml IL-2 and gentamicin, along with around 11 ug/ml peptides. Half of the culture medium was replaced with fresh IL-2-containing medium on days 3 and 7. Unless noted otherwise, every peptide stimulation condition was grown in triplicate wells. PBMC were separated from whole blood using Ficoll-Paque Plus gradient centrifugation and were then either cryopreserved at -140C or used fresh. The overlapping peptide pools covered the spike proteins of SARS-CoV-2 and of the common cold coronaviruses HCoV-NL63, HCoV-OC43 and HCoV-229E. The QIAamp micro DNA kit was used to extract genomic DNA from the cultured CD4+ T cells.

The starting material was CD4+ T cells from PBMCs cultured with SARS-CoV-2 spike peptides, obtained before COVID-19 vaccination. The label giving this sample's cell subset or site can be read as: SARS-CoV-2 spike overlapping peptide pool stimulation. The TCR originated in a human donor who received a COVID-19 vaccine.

The CDR3 protein is CATSDYRGRGELFF. Read as DNA, the sequence is TGTGCCACCAGTGACTACCGGGGGCGCGGGGAGCTGTTTTTT. Recombination linked TRBV24-1 to TRBJ2-2; the D gene may be TRBD1 or TRBD2, since each aligns over 6 bases. V is shortened by 4 bases, J by 7 bases, and the region joining them spans 12 bases. The CDR3 runs 14 amino acids, cysteine and phenylalanine included. Only the CDR3 DNA is retained, 42 bases long and in frame from the first base. Taken from the germline V gene, the CDR1 and CDR2 loops are KGHDR and SFDVKD.